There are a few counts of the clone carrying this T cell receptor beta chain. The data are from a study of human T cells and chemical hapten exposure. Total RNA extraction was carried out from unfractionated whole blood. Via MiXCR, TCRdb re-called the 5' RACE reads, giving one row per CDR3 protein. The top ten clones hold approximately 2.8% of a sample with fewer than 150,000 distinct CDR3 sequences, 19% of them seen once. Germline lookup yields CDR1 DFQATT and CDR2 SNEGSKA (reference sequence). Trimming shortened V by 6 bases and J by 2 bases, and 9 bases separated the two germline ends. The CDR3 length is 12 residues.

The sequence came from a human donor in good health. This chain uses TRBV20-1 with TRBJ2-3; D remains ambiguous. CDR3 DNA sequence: TGCAGTGCCTTTTATACCACAGATACGCAGTATTTT. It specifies CSAFYTTDTQYF.